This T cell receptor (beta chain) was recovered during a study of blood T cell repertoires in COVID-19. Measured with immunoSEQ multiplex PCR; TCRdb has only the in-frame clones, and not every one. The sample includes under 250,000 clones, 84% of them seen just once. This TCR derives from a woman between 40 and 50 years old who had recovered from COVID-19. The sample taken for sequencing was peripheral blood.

The CDR3 nucleotides read TGTGCCAGCAGCCAATTCGGTTCAGGCCCTTCGCCCCAGCATTTT. It translates to CASSQFGSGPSPQHF. The V call is TRBV3-1 (or the pseudogene TRBV3-2), the J call TRBJ1-5, with D unresolved. Trimming took off 2 bases at V and 9 bases at J, with 17 bases between the two ends. CDR1 and CDR2 (germline): LGHDT, YNNKEL (reference sequence). This CDR3 contains 15 residues.